A single T cell receptor beta chain is shown here with its context. Each PCR reaction had synthetic TCR analog templates spiked into it. Profiled with immunoSEQ multiplex PCR; TCRdb holds only in-frame clones, not every one. Found here are about 45,000 clones, more than 70% of them singletons; the top ten hold roughly 25%. The data originate from a study of PD-L1 blockade in urothelial cancer. Study details: Patients had been given 0 to 3 earlier chemotherapy regimens. The authors examined blood 3 weeks (second dose) and 6 weeks after treatment start. Specimens of blood held a median count of roughly 130,000 T cells.

This CDR3 contains 16 residues. CDR1 is SGHRS and CDR2 is YFSETQ in the germline V gene. Unmatched junction bases numbered 15, after V lost 6 bases and J lost 8 bases. The time point here: pretreatment peripheral blood. This receptor was identified in a donor at least 40 years old with urothelial cancer. Material: PBMCs, obtained around atezolizumab (anti-PD-L1) treatment. The chain couples TRBV5-1 to TRBJ2-1; 9 nucleotides agree with TRBD2. CDR3 DNA sequence: TGCGCCAGCACCCTGGGGGCTAGCGGGACCCTGGATGAGCAGTTCTTC. The encoded protein is CASTLGASGTLDEQFF.